The 16 T cell receptor beta chains in this list originate from one sample, sequenced in a study of neurological immune-mediated disorders. This sample's time point: longitudinal time-point 1 (baseline). TCRdb passed the 5' RACE reads through MiXCR, listing each CDR3 protein once. The data hold tens of thousands of distinct CDR3 sequences, with approximately 13% observed a single time. The sample comprised PBMCs. The receptors come from a female donor with HTLV-1-associated myelopathy (HAM/TSP).

The rearrangement uses TRBV2 and TRBJ2-5, with TRBD1 as a possible D gene (6 bases). The germline CDR1 and CDR2 sequences are SNHLY and FYNNEI. V lost 4 bases to trimming and J lost 13 bases, with 25 bases between them. CDR3 length: 15 residues. The CDR3 protein is CASSALQTGGETWYF. CDR3 nucleotides: TGTGCCAGCAGTGCCTTACAGACAGGCGGAGAGACCTGGTACTTC.

The V call is TRBV19, the J call TRBJ2-3; no reliable D call. Germline CDR1 is LNHDA and CDR2 is SQIVND (reference sequence). Between the trimmed V and J ends, which lost 3 bases and 0 bases, there was a span of 10 bases. This CDR3 contains 15 residues. The CDR3 DNA is TGTGCCAGTAGTATTTACGGCGTTAGCACAGATACGCAGTATTTT. It encodes CASSIYGVSTDTQYF.

This rearrangement joins TRBV6-6 to TRBJ2-2; 8 bases agree with TRBD1. Germline V gene sequence: CDR1 MNHNY, CDR2 SVGAGI (reference sequence). The CDR3 runs to 17 residues. V lost 6 bases to trimming and J lost 8 bases; unmatched junction nucleotides: 17. The CDR3 nucleotides read TGTGCCAGCAGCCCCCTACCCGCGGACAGGGTATCAGGGGAGCTGTTTTTT. It encodes CASSPLPADRVSGELFF.

This clonotype appeared a few times. This chain uses TRBV5-1 with TRBJ1-5; perhaps TRBD1 as D (5 bases). The germline V gene has CDR1 SGHRS and CDR2 YFSETQ. This CDR3 has 15 amino acids. V dropped 4 bases and J dropped 3 bases, with 14 bases sitting between them. CDR3 amino acids: CASSVGPSSNQPQHF. CDR3 DNA sequence: TGCGCCAGCAGCGTGGGACCGTCTTCCAATCAGCCCCAGCATTTT.

The chain has TRBV5-6 and TRBJ2-2, with a weak D call TRBD1 (6 bases). The CDR3 consists of 14 residues. V lost 3 bases to trimming and J lost 4 bases, with 10 bases between them. The germline gives CDR1 SGHDT, CDR2 YYEEEE. The CDR3 protein is CASSWPRGTGELFF. The CDR3 DNA reads as TGTGCCAGCAGCTGGCCCAGGGGCACCGGGGAGCTGTTTTTT. Combining the CDR3 with reference TRBV5-6 and TRBJ2-2 gives the whole variable domain DAGVTQSPTHLIKTRGQQVTLRCSPKSGHDTVSWYQQALGQGPQFIFQYYEEEERQRGNFPDRFSGHQFPNYSSELNVNALLLGDSALYLCASSWPRGTGELFFGEGSRLTVL.

This clonotype has a single count. A much larger clone differs from this one at a single base, so this may be a read error. The chain links TRBV28 to TRBJ2-1, with 7 bases lining up with TRBD2. Germline V gives CDR1 MDHEN, CDR2 SYDVKM. CDR3 length: 12 amino acids. This chain's CDR3 is CASSLGGDERFF. The CDR3 DNA is TGTGCCAGCAGTTTGGGAGGGGATGAGCGGTTCTTC.

This clonotype occurred a few times. The gene calls are TRBV11-2 and TRBJ2-7, with D possibly being TRBD1 (5 bases). Germline V gene lookup returns CDR1 SGHAT and CDR2 FQNNGV. The CDR3 has 15 residues. V was pared by 5 bases and J by 1 base, with 15 bases between. The CDR3 loop reads CASSPYGQPSYEQYF. The CDR3 bases are TGTGCCAGCAGCCCCTACGGACAACCATCCTACGAGCAGTACTTC.

The J gene is TRBJ2-1, the V gene TRBV5-1, with 8 nucleotides matching TRBD2. Per germline, CDR1 SGHRS and CDR2 YFSETQ. This CDR3 spans 16 amino acids. Losses at the gene ends were 1 base for V and 7 bases for J; bases not matched to a gene: 10. CDR3 sequence (DNA): TGCGCCAGCAGCTTGATGGGCGGGGGGCTTCTAAATGAGCAGTTCTTC. Its translation is CASSLMGGGLLNEQFF.

This rearrangement joins TRBV18 to TRBJ2-7, with TRBD1 matching 7 bases. CDR1 and CDR2 (germline): KGHSH, LQKENI. The CDR3 is 14 amino acids. After removal of 4 bases from V and 1 base from J, the junction contained 4 bases not matched to a gene. The CDR3 DNA is TGTGCCAGCTCACGAGGGGGACAGTCCTACGAGCAGTACTTC. The encoded protein is CASSRGGQSYEQYF.

On this clonotype: This clone may be a read error of a much larger clone one base away. The CDR3 coding sequence is TGTGCCAGCAGTGGGGGAAATGATCAGTTCTTC. It encodes CASSGGNDQFF. The chain combines TRBV6-2 or TRBV6-3 with TRBJ2-1, with D possibly called TRBD1 or TRBD2 (5 bases each). This CDR3 contains 11 residues. The germline CDR1 and CDR2 sequences are MNHEY and SVGEGT.

This clonotype has ten or more counts. The CDR3 is CASSLGGSATQPQHF. The CDR3 DNA is TGCGCCAGCAGCTTGGGGGGTAGTGCTACCCAGCCCCAGCATTTT. The chain joins TRBV5-1 to TRBJ1-5; D is ambiguous. This CDR3 is 15 amino acids long. Trimming shortened V by 0 bases and J by 7 bases, and 14 bases separated the two germline ends. Germline-derived CDR1 and CDR2 are SGHRS and YFSETQ.

This clonotype has a single count. The gene calls are TRBV5-1 and TRBJ1-5, with a tentative D call TRBD1 (5 bases). V shed 1 base and J shed 12 bases, with 14 bases lying between them. Germline CDR1 SGHRS, CDR2 YFSETQ. CDR3 length: 13 amino acids. CDR3 residues: CASSLNWGEDQHF. The CDR3, as DNA: TGCGCCAGCAGCTTGAATTGGGGGGAAGACCAGCATTTT.

Many counts were recorded for this clonotype. The V and J genes are TRBV6-5 and TRBJ2-2; a weak D match, TRBD2 (7 bases). The CDR3 loop spans 16 amino acids. Germline loops: CDR1 MNHEY, CDR2 SVGAGI. Trimming pared 0 bases from V and 4 bases from J, leaving 12 bases between. The chain's CDR3 is CASSYSRGRGTGELFF. The CDR3 nucleotides read TGTGCCAGCAGTTACTCGCGGGGGCGGGGCACCGGGGAGCTGTTTTTT.

This clonotype was counted ten times or more. This chain joins TRBV12-3 or TRBV12-4 and TRBJ2-5; D is uncertain. This CDR3 has 11 residues. Trimming left V 0 bases short and J 5 bases short, with 1 base between. CDR3 bases: TGTGCCAGCAGTTTAGCGGAGACCCAGTACTTC. Protein product: CASSLAETQYF.

This clonotype showed up many times. V and J are TRBV18 and TRBJ1-4; maybe TRBD1 (5 bases). V lost 3 bases, J lost 6 bases, and 11 bases lay in between. The CDR3 extends over 14 amino acids. Germline V gene lookup returns CDR1 KGHSH and CDR2 LQKENI. The CDR3 sequence: CASSPRGSDEKLFF. The DNA for the CDR3 is TGTGCCAGCTCACCTCGGGGCTCGGATGAAAAACTGTTTTTT. Looking up the rest from reference TRBV18 and TRBJ1-4 gives the full variable domain: NAGVMQNPRHLVRRRGQEARLRCSPMKGHSHVYWYRQLPEEGLKFMVYLQKENIIDESGMPKERFSAEFPKEGPSILRIQQVVRGDSAAYFCASSPRGSDEKLFFGSGTQLSVL.

This clonotype has at least ten counts. This chain links TRBV5-1 with TRBJ2-6; TRBD1 matches at 8 bases. Germline V gene lookup returns CDR1 SGHRS and CDR2 YFSETQ. The CDR3 extends over 19 amino acids. Trimming cost V 4 bases and J 1 base; bases outside gene matches: 13. CDR3 coding DNA: TGCGCCAGCAGCCTCCAGACAGGGGAGTCGTTATCTGGGGCCAACGTCCTGACTTTC. Translating gives CASSLQTGESLSGANVLTF.